A selection of T cell receptor beta chains follows, all from one sample in a study of monozygotic twins with inflammatory bowel disease. TCRdb reprocessed the 5' RACE reads; each CDR3 protein has one entry and no DNA is given. This sample's clone table lists approximately 390,000 distinct CDR3 sequences. Material: blood. All receptors derive from a human donor with ulcerative colitis or Crohn's disease, or a healthy co-twin of an affected twin (not recorded which). Each CDR3 is given with its conserved first and last residue.

v_call	cdr3_length	j_call	cdr3_aa
TRBV5-6	13	TRBJ1-2	CASSLRQGDGYTF
TRBV4-3	15	TRBJ1-1	CASSQDKSSNTEAFF
TRBV9	17	TRBJ2-2	CASSADVGLAGPGELFF
TRBV5-8	14	TRBJ2-1	CASSLETRHNEQFF
TRBV20-1	14	TRBJ2-2	CSAPTGEITGELFF
TRBV12-3/TRBV12-4	15	TRBJ2-2	CASKPSQGATGELFF
TRBV10-3	18	TRBJ2-5	CAISESIRQGTAQETQYF
TRBV4-3	14	TRBJ2-7	CASSPQAGPYEQYF
TRBV6-1	13	TRBJ2-2	CASTTGNTGELFF
TRBV27	13	TRBJ2-5	CASSYGSQETQYF
TRBV28	16	TRBJ1-5	CASSFLNRLSNQPQHF
TRBV28	12	TRBJ2-7	CASSLSQGEQYF
TRBV6-2/TRBV6-3	15	TRBJ2-1	CASSVLAGGPNEQFF
TRBV10-3	20	TRBJ2-1	CAIRDSGTSGSLSSYNEQFF
TRBV7-9	16	TRBJ1-6	CASTSGDERPNSPLHF
TRBV12-3/TRBV12-4	14	TRBJ1-5	CASTPGRFNQPQHF
TRBV6-5	17	TRBJ1-4	CASSNPPGWSTNEKLFF
TRBV10-3	12	TRBJ2-2	CASLAGTGELFF
TRBV2	16	TRBJ2-4	CASSFLQDIAKNIQYF
TRBV20-1	19	TRBJ2-1	CSARELASGTTRRRIQQFF
TRBV4-1	17	TRBJ2-1	CASSLSEFSPRGHEQFF
TRBV11-2	18	TRBJ2-1	CASSLGPLSGSMYNEQFF
TRBV20-1	14	TRBJ2-7	CSARRWDRAYEQYF
TRBV6-2/TRBV6-3	14	TRBJ1-5	CASSPLQPHQPQHF
TRBV24-1	16	TRBJ2-5	CATSEAGQGVLETQYF
TRBV5-6	15	TRBJ2-3	CASSLRSGLSDTQYF
TRBV9	14	TRBJ2-7	CASSRDTTSYEQYF
TRBV5-1	14	TRBJ2-7	CASRPGTVPYEQYF
TRBV5-1	15	TRBJ2-3	CASSFGAGGSDTQYF
TRBV5-1	15	TRBJ2-1	CASSSTGGGYNEQFF
TRBV12-3/TRBV12-4	16	TRBJ1-5	CASLPGSGQGYQPQHF
TRBV5-6	15	TRBJ1-1	CASSLDLGEGTEAFF
TRBV29-1	14	TRBJ1-2	CSVDRRGTGYGYTF
TRBV15	15	TRBJ2-3	CATSRDQGRTDTQYF
TRBV7-9	14	TRBJ1-2	CASSQETGNYGYTF
TRBV28	15	TRBJ1-4	CASRLLGSPNEKLFF
TRBV5-1	15	TRBJ1-2	CASSPWTGPGYGYTF
TRBV7-2	16	TRBJ2-5	CASSFTSGRTQETQYF
TRBV11-3	16	TRBJ2-4	CASSLADRRQGNIQYF
TRBV5-1	15	TRBJ1-5	CASSYGLAGDQPQHF
TRBV28	15	TRBJ2-7	CASSVPGLSTYEQYF
TRBV4-1	19	TRBJ2-1	CASSQLLGKGNGGYNEQFF
TRBV24-1	13	TRBJ1-4	CATQGEVYEKLFF
TRBV18	13	TRBJ2-7	CASSPGGAPEQYF
TRBV5-1	13	TRBJ1-1	CASSSTGQTEAFF
TRBV18	16	TRBJ1-4	CASSREVTGANEKLFF
TRBV5-1	14	TRBJ2-1	CASSLLLGIGEQFF
TRBV6-1	16	TRBJ2-2	CASSEGTRGHTGELFF
TRBV5-1	13	TRBJ1-2	CASSLEGAEGYTF
TRBV28	14	TRBJ1-1	CASSSPRKNTEAFF
TRBV28	12	TRBJ2-7	CASSPGPSWGYF